The following is a T cell receptor (beta chain) sequence with its context. This specimen comes from a study of synovial regulatory T cells in juvenile arthritis. Germline loops: CDR1 MNHNS, CDR2 SASEGT. This CDR3 is 15 amino acids long. A DNA sequence was not provided. Some clones are missing from TCRdb's copy, which holds only in-frame ones; the method was immunoSEQ multiplex PCR. The sample totals several thousand clones. The chain has TRBV6-1 and TRBJ2-3; the TCRdb call, TRBD2, lacks DNA for checking. The receptor was derived from a donor between 2 and 35 years old with juvenile idiopathic arthritis. Sequencing was performed on Treg cells from blood. As to subset: remaining (HLA-DR-negative) circulating blood Treg cells. CDR3 residues: CASSDGAGHTDTQYF.